What follows are 9 T cell receptor beta chains derived from one specimen sequenced in a study of T-cell memory formation after mild COVID-19. TCRdb re-analysed the 5' RACE reads in MiXCR, keeping a single row per CDR3 protein. The sample lists about 210,000 distinct CDR3 sequences, around 25% occurring once. What was sequenced was PBMCs or a T cell subset sorted from them (not recorded which). These receptors originate from an adult woman who had mild COVID-19 (a few samples of this study predate the infection). Cell type and time point are not known.

The V call is TRBV20-1, the J call TRBJ1-2; possibly TRBD1 for D (5 bases). V lost 0 bases to trimming and J lost 6 bases, with 11 bases between them. The CDR3 has 13 residues. The germline gives CDR1 DFQATT, CDR2 SNEGSKA (reference sequence). The CDR3 spells CSARDPQGHGYTF. The CDR3 region has the DNA TGCAGTGCTAGAGATCCTCAGGGTCATGGCTACACCTTC.

Only a few counts were recorded for this clonotype. The chain couples TRBV10-3 to TRBJ2-3, with D maybe TRBD2 (5 bases). CDR1 ENHRY and CDR2 SYGVKD come from the germline V gene. Between the trimmed V and J ends, which lost 4 bases and 6 bases, there was a span of 14 bases. CDR3 size: 14 residues. CDR3 nucleotide sequence: TGTGCCATCAGTGCCTCGGACTCCCCCGATACGCAGTATTTT. This gives the protein CAISASDSPDTQYF.

The V and J genes are TRBV12-3 or TRBV12-4 and TRBJ1-5, with a possible D match to TRBD1 (6 bases). Trimming cost V 5 bases and J 0 bases, with 11 bases left between them. The CDR3 totals 15 residues. The CDR3 here is CASSVTGLSNQPQHF. CDR3 coding DNA: TGTGCCAGCAGTGTTACAGGGCTTAGCAATCAGCCCCAGCATTTT.

The chain is built from TRBV29-1 and TRBJ1-1; 7 positions agree with TRBD1. CDR3 length: 12 amino acids. The trim removed 1 base at V and 11 bases at J, leaving 7 bases unmatched. The germline V gene has CDR1 SQVTM and CDR2 ANQGSEA. CDR3 nucleotides: TGCAGCGTTGAAGGCCCGGGACAGTGGGCTTTCTTT. The encoded protein is CSVEGPGQWAFF.

The chain uses TRBV5-6 and TRBJ2-7; a weak D match, TRBD2 (6 bases). Trimming cost V 4 bases and J 7 bases, with 9 bases left between them. Germline CDR1 and CDR2: SGHDT and YYEEEE. CDR3 size: 11 residues. The CDR3 DNA sequence: TGTGCCAGCAGCGCGGCGGGAGAGCAGTACTTC. This sequence encodes CASSAAGEQYF.

The genes are TRBV6-1 and TRBJ2-7; no clear D. Germline V gene lookup returns CDR1 MNHNS and CDR2 SASEGT. The CDR3 sequence is 15 residues long. V was shortened by 2 bases and J by 6 bases, with 17 bases between the two germline ends. Here the CDR3 DNA reads TGTGCCAGCAGTGAACATGAGCCCGGCTCGGGCGAGCAGTACTTC. This translates into CASSEHEPGSGEQYF.

This clonotype appeared once. This chain links TRBV7-3 with TRBJ2-2; D not resolved. There are 18 residues in the CDR3. V lost 5 bases and J lost 0, with 19 bases in between. The germline V gene has CDR1 SGHTA and CDR2 FQGTGA. The CDR3 sequence: CASSPTPGRLSNTGELFF. For the CDR3, the DNA is TGTGCCAGCAGCCCCACCCCGGGTAGGCTGTCGAACACCGGGGAGCTGTTTTTT.

This clonotype was observed a few times. The rearrangement uses TRBV5-1 and TRBJ1-2; 8 bases are shared with TRBD1. The ends lost 6 bases at V and 4 bases at J; junction bases unmatched: 11. CDR1 and CDR2 from the germline V gene are SGHRS and YFSETQ. The CDR3 is 15 residues long. CDR3 loop: CASKLGTGGFYGYTF. DNA for the CDR3: TGCGCCAGCAAGCTTGGGACAGGAGGGTTCTATGGCTACACCTTC.

V usage is TRBV4-3 and J usage is TRBJ2-1; perhaps TRBD1 as D (6 bases). CDR1 and CDR2 (germline): LGHNA, YSLEER. CDR3 length: 17 residues. With 4 bases removed from V and 4 bases from J, the gap between germline ends came to 20 bases. The CDR3 nucleotides read TGCGCCAGCAGCCCCTTCATGGACAGCGAACCTTACAATGAGCAGTTCTTC. Translated: CASSPFMDSEPYNEQFF.